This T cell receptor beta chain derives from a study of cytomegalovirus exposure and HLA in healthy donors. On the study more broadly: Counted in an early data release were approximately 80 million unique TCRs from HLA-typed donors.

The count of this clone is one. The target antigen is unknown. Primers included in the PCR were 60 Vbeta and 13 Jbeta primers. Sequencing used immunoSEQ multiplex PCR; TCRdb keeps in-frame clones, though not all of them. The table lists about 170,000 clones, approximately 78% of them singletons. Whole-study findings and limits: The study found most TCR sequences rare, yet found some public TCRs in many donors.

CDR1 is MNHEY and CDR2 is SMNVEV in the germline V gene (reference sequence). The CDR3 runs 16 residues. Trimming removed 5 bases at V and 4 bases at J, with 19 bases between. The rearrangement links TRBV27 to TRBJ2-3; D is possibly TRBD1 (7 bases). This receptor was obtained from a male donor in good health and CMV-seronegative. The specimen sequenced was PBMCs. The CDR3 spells CASSPGQTAGPDTQYF. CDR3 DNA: TGTGCCAGCAGTCCGGGACAGACGGCGGGGCCAGATACGCAGTATTTT.